A single sample gave rise to the 28 T cell receptor beta chains below, sequenced in a study of T cells in Graves' hyperthyroidism and ophthalmopathy. The CDR3 regions of TCR beta were amplified from RNA transcripts. HTBI primers were used for first-round RT-PCR of the TCR CDR3. TCRdb re-analysed the multiplex PCR reads in MiXCR, keeping a single row per CDR3 protein. The sample yields about 290,000 distinct CDR3 sequences, around 17% seen once. Sequencing was carried out using blood. These receptor sequences come from a man between 25 and 39 years old with Graves' hyperthyroidism.

The chain employs TRBV12-3 or TRBV12-4 and TRBJ1-3, with 8 nucleotides matching TRBD1. Trimming cost V 5 bases and J 0 bases; bases outside gene matches: 24. The CDR3 sequence is 22 residues long. As DNA, the CDR3 is TGTGCCAGCAGTGGAGCAGGGAGCTTGGGGACAGGCTCCCTGAGCTCTGGAAACACCATATATTTT. Translating it yields CASSGAGSLGTGSLSSGNTIYF.

This clonotype was found many times. V usage is TRBV3-1 and J usage is TRBJ1-1, with 8 bases aligning to TRBD1. CDR3 length: 14 residues. Germline CDR1 LGHDT, CDR2 YNNKEL (reference sequence). The J segment lost 7 bases and the V segment lost 0 bases, leaving 4 bases of the junction unmatched. The CDR3 bases are TGTGCCAGCAGCCAAGATCAACAGGGGGATGAAGCTTTCTTT. Protein sequence: CASSQDQQGDEAFF.

The CDR3 coding sequence is TGTGCCAGCAGCCCTGAGGGGTTCGGCTACGAGCAGTACTTC. Residues: CASSPEGFGYEQYF. This rearrangement joins TRBV7-9 to TRBJ2-7, with D possibly being TRBD1 or TRBD2 (5 bases each). Looked up from germline, CDR1 is SEHNR and CDR2 is FQNEAQ (reference sequence). CDR3 length: 14 residues. V was cut by 5 bases and J by 3 bases, with 14 bases left in between.

The table lists this clonotype with a count of one. A much bigger clone sits one base away, suggesting this may be a read error. Here the CDR3 omits its conserved ending phenylalanine or tryptophan, so a read error is the likely source. The genes are TRBV6-1 and TRBJ2-7; D is ambiguous. With 7 bases removed from V and 7 bases from J, the gap between germline ends came to 20 bases. CDR3 length: 14 residues. CDR1 MNHNS and CDR2 SASEGT come from the germline V gene. The CDR3 DNA follows: TGTGCCAGCAAGAATCCGGCACGGTGGGTGGAGCAGTACCTC. The encoded protein is CASKNPARWVEQYL.

This clonotype was detected ten times or more. J is TRBJ2-7 and V is TRBV2; D not resolved. Germline CDR1 and CDR2: SNHLY and FYNNEI. This CDR3 is built from 11 residues. The V end was cut by 8 bases, the J end by 4 bases, with 9 bases between. CDR3 amino acids: CASGLAYEQYF. CDR3 nucleotide sequence: TGTGCCAGCGGGCTGGCGTACGAGCAGTACTTC.

The table lists this clonotype with a few counts. The gene calls are TRBV27 and TRBJ2-2; 8 nucleotides align to TRBD1. Unmatched junction bases numbered 5, after V lost 5 bases and J lost 0 bases. CDR3 length: 16 amino acids. Germline V lookup: CDR1 MNHEY, CDR2 SMNVEV (reference sequence). CDR3 amino acids: CASSVGQASNTGELFF. CDR3 bases: TGTGCCAGCAGTGTGGGACAGGCGTCGAACACCGGGGAGCTGTTTTTT.

This clonotype was seen many times. The V gene is TRBV28, the J gene TRBJ2-1; TRBD2 agrees at 7 bases. Germline CDR1 and CDR2: MDHEN and SYDVKM. After removal of 9 bases from V and 10 bases from J, the junction contained 15 bases not matched to a gene. The CDR3 contains 14 residues. The CDR3 region has the DNA TGTGCCAGTTTCCCTAGCGGACTCACCGGAGAGCAGTTCTTC. Protein product: CASFPSGLTGEQFF.

As concerns this clonotype: Since a much larger clone is just one base distant, this may be a read error. The rearrangement links TRBV12-3 or TRBV12-4 to TRBJ2-2; 10 positions agree with TRBD2. This CDR3 contains 15 residues. The CDR3 DNA follows: TGTACCAGCCGTAGCGGGAGGTCCAACACCGGGGAGCTGTTTTTT. It translates to CTSRSGRSNTGELFF.

This clonotype was counted at least ten times. The chain couples TRBV28 to TRBJ2-4; 7 positions match TRBD2. Germline lookup yields CDR1 MDHEN and CDR2 SYDVKM. CDR3 length: 13 amino acids. The V gene end was trimmed by 3 bases and the J gene end by 6 bases; junction bases not matched to a gene: 2. CDR3 coding DNA: TGTGCCAGCAGTTTCGGGGGGTTAAACATTCAGTACTTC. Residues: CASSFGGLNIQYF. The variable domain in full, completed from reference TRBV28 and TRBJ2-4, reads DVKVTQSSRYLVKRTGEKVFLECVQDMDHENMFWYRQDPGLGLRLIYFSYDVKMKEKGDIPEGYSVSREKKERFSLILESASTNQTSMYLCASSFGGLNIQYFGAGTRLSVL.

The CDR3 spells CASSHSGQTYEQYF. In nucleotides, the CDR3 is TGCGCCAGCAGCCACTCGGGACAGACCTACGAGCAGTACTTC. V is TRBV5-1 and J is TRBJ2-7; 7 bases match TRBD1. J lost 2 bases, V lost 4 bases, and 6 bases had no gene match. The CDR3 covers 14 residues. CDR1 is SGHRS and CDR2 is YFSETQ in the germline V gene.

This chain joins TRBV7-3 and TRBJ1-2, with a tentative D call TRBD1 (6 bases). Trimming left V 6 bases short and J 8 bases short, with 16 bases between. CDR3 length equals 13 residues. CDR1 and CDR2 (germline): SGHTA, FQGTGA. The CDR3 nucleotides read TGTGCCAGCAGTCCGGGGGCAGGGCGAGGCTACACCTTC. This codes for CASSPGAGRGYTF.

At least ten counts were recorded for this clonotype. In nucleotides, the CDR3 is TGTGCCAGCAGTTTAATAGTGGGGCCCCAGCATTTT. This encodes CASSLIVGPQHF. This rearrangement joins TRBV28 to TRBJ1-5; no firm D call. The V end lost 2 bases, the J end lost 9 bases, and 8 bases lay between the germline ends. The CDR3 is made up of 12 amino acids. CDR1 and CDR2 from the germline V gene are MDHEN and SYDVKM. The full variable domain, rest sourced from reference TRBV28 and TRBJ1-5, is DVKVTQSSRYLVKRTGEKVFLECVQDMDHENMFWYRQDPGLGLRLIYFSYDVKMKEKGDIPEGYSVSREKKERFSLILESASTNQTSMYLCASSLIVGPQHFGDGTRLSIL.

This chain links TRBV7-9 with TRBJ2-7; D may be TRBD2 (7 bases). Germline CDR1 is SEHNR and CDR2 is FQNEAQ (reference sequence). With 10 bases removed from V and 6 bases from J, the gap between germline ends came to 19 bases. This CDR3 has 13 residues. As DNA, the CDR3 is TGTGCCACCTTAGGGGGGGGGCCGCTCGAGCAGTACTTC. Its translation: CATLGGGPLEQYF.

This clonotype came up many times. At one end, the junction sequence differs from germline, possibly due to a read error. The V gene is TRBV18, the J gene TRBJ2-5; 9 bases agree with TRBD2. The CDR3 runs to 15 residues. CDR1 and CDR2 (germline): KGHSH, LQKENI. Here the CDR3 DNA reads TGTGCCAGCTCACCACCCGGGACTAGCCGCTTAGGACTGGACTTC. It yields the protein CASSPPGTSRLGLDF.

This clonotype was counted ten times or more. The V gene is TRBV28, the J gene TRBJ2-2; no firm D call. Trimming stripped 6 bases from V and 5 bases from J, with 13 bases between. CDR1 and CDR2 from the germline V gene are MDHEN and SYDVKM. This CDR3 comprises 14 residues. The CDR3 loop reads CASSQTTETGELFF. The CDR3 bases are TGTGCCAGCAGCCAAACCACAGAAACCGGGGAGCTGTTTTTT.

This clonotype was recorded a few times. This chain links TRBV2 with TRBJ1-2, with D perhaps matching TRBD1 (6 bases). The CDR3 is made up of 13 amino acids. The germline V gene encodes CDR1 SNHLY and CDR2 FYNNEI. Trimming left V 7 bases short and J 5 bases short, with 14 bases between. The CDR3 sequence: CASNRGQGYGYTF. The CDR3 coding sequence is TGTGCCAGCAATCGGGGGCAGGGGTATGGCTACACCTTC. Full variable domain (missing parts from reference TRBV2 and TRBJ1-2): EPEVTQTPSHQVTQMGQEVILRCVPISNHLYFYWYRQILGQKVEFLVSFYNNEISEKSEIFDDQFSVERPDGSNFTLKIRSTKLEDSAMYFCASNRGQGYGYTFGSGTRLTVV.

Many counts were recorded for this clonotype. The chain links TRBV27 to TRBJ2-7, with 8 bases identical to TRBD1. From germline, CDR1 is MNHEY and CDR2 SMNVEV (reference sequence). V shed 6 bases, J shed 1 base, and the junction held 11 bases outside the gene matches. The CDR3 contains 16 residues. CDR3 nucleotide sequence: TGTGCCAGCAGACCAAGGGGGGACAGGATTTCCTACGAGCAGTACTTC. It codes for CASRPRGDRISYEQYF.

This clonotype was recorded at least ten times. The chain has TRBV5-1 and TRBJ1-1; D unresolved. V lost 1 base, J lost 2 bases, and 12 bases lay in between. The CDR3 loop spans 15 amino acids. Per germline, CDR1 SGHRS and CDR2 YFSETQ. The CDR3 protein is CASSLLSQVNTEAFF. The CDR3, as DNA: TGCGCCAGCAGCTTGTTGAGTCAAGTTAACACTGAAGCTTTCTTT.

At least ten counts were recorded for this clonotype. The rearrangement joins TRBV3-1 to TRBJ2-7; D unresolved. The CDR3 sequence is 14 residues long. Looked up from germline, CDR1 is LGHDT and CDR2 is YNNKEL (reference sequence). The V gene lost 4 bases and the J gene lost 4 bases, with 14 bases spanning the gap. For the CDR3, the DNA is TGTGCCAGCAGCCCTCTCCGGGCCTCATACGAGCAGTACTTC. Translated, it gives CASSPLRASYEQYF.

The gene calls are TRBV30 and TRBJ2-6; TRBD1 or TRBD2 may be the D gene (6 bases each). Germline loops: CDR1 GTSNPN, CDR2 SVGIG (reference sequence). The V end was cut by 3 bases, the J end by 0 bases, with 27 bases between. The CDR3 runs to 21 residues. Written as DNA, the CDR3 is TGTGCCTGGAGACCAATTTCGGGGGCAGGAGACTACATCTCTGGGGCCAACGTCCTGACTTTC. Translation: CAWRPISGAGDYISGANVLTF.

As regards this clonotype: The conserved phenylalanine or tryptophan normally closing the CDR3 is absent here, so this likely arose from a read error. The V call is TRBV5-1, the J call TRBJ2-1, with D uncertain. The germline gives CDR1 SGHRS, CDR2 YFSETQ. V was cut by 4 bases and J by 1 base, with 3 bases left in between. This CDR3 is 12 amino acids long. CDR3: CASSQSYNEQFL. CDR3 in DNA: TGCGCCAGCAGCCAGTCCTACAATGAGCAGTTCCTC.

This clonotype has at least ten counts. This chain joins TRBV2 and TRBJ1-1; 9 bases align to TRBD1. V lost 6 bases to trimming and J lost 6 bases; unmatched junction nucleotides: 8. This CDR3 is built from 14 residues. Germline CDR1 SNHLY, CDR2 FYNNEI. The CDR3 DNA sequence: TGTGCCAGCAGAGGTGGACAGGGGACATCTGAAGCTTTCTTT. Amino acid sequence: CASRGGQGTSEAFF.

Worth noting for this clonotype: A much larger clone is a single base away; this may be a read error. This sequence joins TRBV7-9 and TRBJ2-5; no clear D gene. Germline V gives CDR1 SEHNR, CDR2 FQNEAQ (reference sequence). There are 12 residues in the CDR3. V lost 1 base to trimming and J lost 5 bases, with 5 bases between them. CDR3 residues: CASSLGWETQYF. DNA for the CDR3: TGTGCCAGCAGCTTAGGGTGGGAGACCCAGTACTTC. Full variable domain (outside the CDR3, taken from reference TRBV7-9 and TRBJ2-5): DTGVSQNPRHKITKRGQNVTFRCDPISEHNRLYWYRQTLGQGPEFLTYFQNEAQLEKSRLLSDRFSAERPKGSFSTLEIQRTEQGDSAMYLCASSLGWETQYFGPGTRLLVL.

This clonotype was recorded a few times. The chain is built from TRBV24-1 and TRBJ2-5, with 11 positions matching TRBD2. Trimming took 3 bases from V and 5 from J; bases not matched to a gene: 7. This CDR3 comprises 16 residues. From germline, CDR1 is KGHDR and CDR2 SFDVKD. CDR3 in amino acids: CATSDVLAGGHETQYF. CDR3 sequence (DNA): TGTGCCACCAGTGATGTCTTAGCGGGAGGGCATGAGACCCAGTACTTC.

This clonotype was recorded many times. The DNA for the CDR3 is TGTGCCATCAGTGAGTCGAGTTTTGGGGGGTACTACGAGCAGTACTTC. It specifies CAISESSFGGYYEQYF. The J gene is TRBJ2-7, the V gene TRBV10-3, with TRBD2 as a possible D gene (6 bases). V was clipped by 0 bases and J by 3 bases, with 15 bases between them. This CDR3 spans 16 amino acids. In germline, CDR1 is ENHRY, CDR2 SYGVKD.

This clonotype was observed a few times. This sequence joins TRBV7-9 and TRBJ2-2; D is ambiguous. V lost 2 bases, J lost 4 bases, and 11 bases lay in between. This CDR3 is 15 amino acids long. From germline, CDR1 is SEHNR and CDR2 FQNEAQ (reference sequence). CDR3 bases: TGTGCCAGCAGCTTAAGTCGGATGGGCACCGGGGAGCTGTTTTTT. Encoded protein: CASSLSRMGTGELFF.

The genes are TRBV6-2 or TRBV6-3 and TRBJ1-1; no reliable D call. The CDR3 has 13 amino acids. Deletions cut 6 bases from V and 3 bases from J, with 11 bases between. Germline V gives CDR1 MNHEY, CDR2 SVGEGT. This CDR3 reads CASSPGSHTEAFF. In nucleotides, the CDR3 is TGTGCCAGCAGCCCCGGATCTCACACTGAAGCTTTCTTT.

This clonotype has at least ten counts. This chain joins TRBV10-3 and TRBJ2-7; D not certain. Trimming cost V 0 bases and J 0 bases, with 3 bases left between them. The CDR3 has 13 amino acids. Germline loops: CDR1 ENHRY, CDR2 SYGVKD. In DNA form, the CDR3 reads TGTGCCATCAGTGAGTCGAGCTCCTACGAGCAGTACTTC. Encoded protein: CAISESSSYEQYF.